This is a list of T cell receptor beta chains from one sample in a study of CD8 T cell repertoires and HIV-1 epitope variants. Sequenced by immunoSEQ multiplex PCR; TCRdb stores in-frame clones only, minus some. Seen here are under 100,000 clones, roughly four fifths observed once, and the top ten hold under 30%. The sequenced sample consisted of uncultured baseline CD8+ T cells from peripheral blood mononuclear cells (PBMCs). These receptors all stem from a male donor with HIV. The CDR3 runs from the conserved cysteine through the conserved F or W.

CAWSSPGTGHGNTIYF	TRBJ1-3	TRBV30	16
CASSLEGDRGVGEQYF	TRBJ2-7	TRBV5-1	16
CAIRPGGSYEQYF	-	TRBV10-3	13
CASSPHLGSGYTGELFF	TRBJ2-2	TRBV7-9	17
CSARGWGTDTQYF	TRBJ2-3	TRBV29-1	13
CASSIGQNLNYGYTF	TRBJ1-2	TRBV19	15
CASSLVLAGWEQYF	TRBJ2-7	TRBV7-2	14
CASSGEVWGDTEAFF	TRBJ1-1	TRBV2	15
CASSHSNQPQHF	TRBJ1-5	TRBV19	12
CASSFFQTGGNSPLHF	TRBJ1-6	TRBV7-9	16